This T cell receptor beta chain was identified in a study of blood T cell repertoires in COVID-19. On the study more broadly: Acute and convalescent COVID-19 samples came from the United States, Italy and Spain. The cDNA or gDNA used as material had been derived from T cells, B-cell-depleted T cells, or PBMCs.

Methods used by the authors: Reference gene primers were amplified, and this amplification served to estimate nucleated cell counts. Generated by immunoSEQ multiplex PCR, the TCRdb table keeps only in-frame clones and is missing some. The V and J calls and clone size were taken over from that table, and D and trimming were inferred from the DNA. The sample shows just under 300,000 clones, around nine tenths of them seen only once. Trimming cost V 0 bases and J 0 bases, with 12 bases left between them. CDR1 is LGHNA and CDR2 is YNFKEQ in the germline V gene. The CDR3 length is 17 residues. The sample taken for sequencing was peripheral blood. This clonotype originated in a man aged 70-80 years with acute or convalescent COVID-19. The rearrangement uses TRBV4-2 and TRBJ2-4, with D perhaps matching TRBD1 (6 bases). Here the CDR3 DNA reads TGTGCCAGCAGCCAAGAAAGTGGGACACAAGCCAAAAACATTCAGTACTTC. This gives the protein CASSQESGTQAKNIQYF.